These T cell receptor beta chains were read from a single sample in a study of cytomegalovirus exposure and HLA in healthy donors. Using immunoSEQ multiplex PCR, the repertoire was profiled, and TCRdb retains in-frame clones only, with some absent. Of fewer than 200,000 clones detected, approximately 71% appear once; the ten largest clones hold 1.5%. Sequenced sample: PBMCs. The receptors were gathered from a girl between 5 and 17 years old in good health and CMV-seronegative. Each CDR3 is given without its conserved first and last residue.

V: TRBV7-9; CDR3: ASSLEAYRDTEAF
V: TRBV7-3; CDR3: ASSSGLAGGPGTGELF
V: TRBV7-9; CDR3: ASSLGSGNSYEQY
V: TRBV12-5; CDR3: ASGLAAGIHTEAF
V: TRBV11-2; CDR3: ASSYGGDEQF
V: TRBV5-1; CDR3: ASSPRGGIRVDEQF
V: TRBV6-5; CDR3: ASSRHQDIIEQF
V: TRBV7-9; CDR3: ASSLGAGNQPQH
V: TRBV27; CDR3: ASSLSYRARGNEQF
V: TRBV11-3; CDR3: ASSPRGASTGELF
V: TRBV29-1; CDR3: SVGGTGTVSGNTIY
V: TRBV10-3; CDR3: ATIPGTANTEAF
V: TRBV13; CDR3: ASSLTGQPYNEQF
V: TRBV5-1; CDR3: ASSPQGTPWEQY
V: TRBV7-8; CDR3: ATSRGALPGDTEAF
V: TRBV10-3; CDR3: AISETESSYEQY
V: TRBV2; CDR3: ASQHPIGQVRDVNTEAF
V: TRBV5-5; CDR3: ASSLDRLKAF
V: TRBV15; CDR3: ATSSAGLETQY
V: TRBV6-1; CDR3: ASSAQSVANNSPLH
V: TRBV19; CDR3: ASSIGALAEVETQY
V: TRBV5-6; CDR3: ASSSTGQNTGELF
V: TRBV5-4; CDR3: ASSRTGGNEQF
V: TRBV6-5; CDR3: ASTGMNTEAF
V: TRBV2; CDR3: ASRAPDSYEQY
V: TRBV9; CDR3: ASSVEGTSGGISQGDTQY